This T cell receptor beta chain was documented in a study of Graves' ophthalmopathy and Graves' hyperthyroidism. The sequenced template was RNA, covering the TCR beta CDR3 region. First-round RT-PCR employed HTBI primers, with a second-round multiplex PCR after it. TCRdb passed the multiplex PCR reads through MiXCR, listing each CDR3 protein once. The repertoire holds 650,000 to 900,000 distinct CDR3 sequences, with roughly 40% as singletons. Active ophthalmopathy (CAS at least 3, NOSPECS at least 4), lasting under 3 months. The source of the PBMCs was 10 ml of fresh peripheral blood. This clonotype appeared a few times. Antigen unknown. The CDR3 consists of 13 residues. V shed 6 bases and J 2 bases; nucleotides not matched to a gene: 6. Germline CDR1 is DFQATT and CDR2 is SNEGSKA (reference sequence). Points from the study as a whole: Detected in blood as well were most expanded thyroid clonotypes with frequency above 0.001. The model forecast ophthalmopathy progression, reaching roughly 70% sensitivity and about 75% specificity.

The source of this sequence is an adult man with Graves' ophthalmopathy. The sequenced sample was peripheral blood. The rearrangement uses TRBV20-1 and TRBJ1-2; 7 bases fit TRBD1. DNA of the CDR3: TGCAGTGCCAATAGACAGGGAAACTATGGCTACACCTTC. Translating gives CSANRQGNYGYTF.